These 27 T cell receptor beta chains were sequenced from one sample in a study of cytomegalovirus exposure and HLA in healthy donors. It was with 60 Vbeta and 13 Jbeta primers that the PCR ran. Libraries were prepared by immunoSEQ multiplex PCR; TCRdb keeps only in-frame clonotypes and omits some of them. The table shows approximately 190,000 clones, with 77% occurring only once. The sample taken for sequencing was PBMCs. Receptors originate from a woman aged 30 to 39 in good health and CMV-seropositive.

This clone appeared once. The chain recombines TRBV5-8 with TRBJ2-2; 10 nucleotides align to TRBD2. After removal of 3 bases from V and 8 bases from J, the junction contained 1 base not matched to a gene. Germline V lookup: CDR1 SGHTS, CDR2 YDEGEE. CDR3 length equals 13 residues. The CDR3 bases are TGTGCCAGCAGCTGGACTAGCGGAGGGGAGCTGTTTTTT. Residues: CASSWTSGGELFF. Supplemented by reference TRBV5-8 and TRBJ2-2, the full variable domain reads EAGVTQSPTHLIKTRGQQATLRCSPISGHTSVYWYQQALGLGLQFLLWYDEGEERNRGNFPPRFSGRQFPNYSSELNVNALELEDSALYLCASSWTSGGELFFGEGSRLTVL.

This clone was observed a single time. V is TRBV5-1 and J is TRBJ2-3; 7 nucleotides agree with TRBD2. The CDR3 covers 17 residues. CDR1 is SGHRS, CDR2 YFSETQ, per germline. Losses at the gene ends were 0 bases for V and 1 base for J; bases not matched to a gene: 8. DNA for the CDR3: TGCGCCAGCAGCTTGGACCCGGGTGCGGGGGGCACAGATACGCAGTATTTT. It translates to CASSLDPGAGGTDTQYF.

This clone appeared once. The chain couples TRBV19 to TRBJ1-1; TRBD1 agrees at 7 bases. The CDR3 runs 14 residues. The junction had 6 bases not matched to a gene; V was cut back by 7 bases and J by 1 base. The V gene's germline CDR1 is LNHDA and CDR2 SQIVND (reference sequence). The DNA for the CDR3 is TGTGCCAGTACCCCGGGACAGAAGAACACTGAAGCTTTCTTT. This translates into CASTPGQKNTEAFF.

The chain links TRBV27 to TRBJ2-7; 9 nucleotides line up with TRBD1. Trimming at V came to 5 bases and at J to 2 bases, leaving 7 bases not matched to a gene. The CDR3 contains 15 residues. Germline lookup yields CDR1 MNHEY and CDR2 SMNVEV (reference sequence). CDR3 amino acids: CASSAPGQGTYEQYF. CDR3 DNA: TGTGCCAGCAGTGCTCCGGGACAGGGAACCTACGAGCAGTACTTC.

The V gene is TRBV7-6, the J gene TRBJ1-6, with D maybe TRBD1 (6 bases). This CDR3 has 14 residues. The V gene's germline CDR1 is SGHVS and CDR2 FNYEAQ. The V end lost 1 base, the J end lost 5 bases, and 6 bases lay between the germline ends. CDR3 amino acids: CASSLGTDNSPLHF. CDR3 nucleotides: TGTGCCAGCAGCTTAGGGACAGATAATTCACCCCTCCACTTT.

This chain joins TRBV19 and TRBJ2-3; TRBD2 matches at 9 bases. Germline trimming cut 5 bases from V and 1 base from J; bases unmatched to any gene: 7. The CDR3 sequence is 16 residues long. Germline CDR1 reads LNHDA; CDR2 reads SQIVND (reference sequence). The DNA for the CDR3 is TGTGCCAGTAGTCGGGGACTAGCTAGAGGCACAGATACGCAGTATTTT. Protein: CASSRGLARGTDTQYF.

In regard to this clone: Compared with germline, one end of the junction differs, possibly owing to a read error. This chain links TRBV18 with TRBJ2-2; 8 positions agree with TRBD2. This CDR3 has 16 amino acids. Germline V gives CDR1 KGHSH, CDR2 LQKENI. The CDR3 nucleotides are TGTGCCAGCTCTCCACAGGGACTAGTATTGGCCGGGGAGCTGTTTTTT. Protein sequence: CASSPQGLVLAGELFF.

The chain carries TRBV28 and TRBJ2-4; D may be TRBD2 (5 bases). The CDR3 is 13 amino acids. Germline lookup yields CDR1 MDHEN and CDR2 SYDVKM. Trimming took 7 bases from V and 4 from J, leaving 11 bases between them. The CDR3 DNA reads TGTGCCAGCATAGGAGGACTGAAAAACATTCAGTACTTC. Residues: CASIGGLKNIQYF.

This clone was recorded a few times. The V gene is TRBV18, the J gene TRBJ2-5, with 7 nucleotides matching TRBD2. Germline-derived CDR1 and CDR2 are KGHSH and LQKENI. The CDR3 spans 14 residues. V shed 1 base, J shed 3 bases, and the junction held 2 bases outside the gene matches. CDR3 residues: CASSPQAGEETQYF. The CDR3 DNA follows: TGTGCCAGCTCACCACAGGCGGGGGAAGAGACCCAGTACTTC.

The rearrangement joins TRBV7-9 to TRBJ2-1; 12 nucleotides agree with TRBD2. In germline, CDR1 is SEHNR, CDR2 FQNEAQ (reference sequence). The junction had 8 bases not matched to a gene; V was cut back by 5 bases and J by 3 bases. This CDR3 has 17 amino acids. DNA for the CDR3: TGTGCCAGCAGCGCCCGACTAGCGGGGGCGAACTACAATGAGCAGTTCTTC. Protein sequence: CASSARLAGANYNEQFF.

The chain recombines TRBV28 with TRBJ1-5; D possibly corresponds to TRBD1 (5 bases). Germline V gene data show CDR1 as MDHEN and CDR2 as SYDVKM. The CDR3 is 15 amino acids. Trimming shortened V by 5 bases and J by 4 bases, and 15 bases separated the two germline ends. The CDR3 sequence is CASSKEWGGNQPQHF. In nucleotides, the CDR3 is TGTGCCAGCAGTAAAGAGTGGGGGGGTAATCAGCCCCAGCATTTT.

The chain joins TRBV29-1 to TRBJ1-1; D is perhaps TRBD1 (5 bases). Trimming removed 4 bases at V and 0 bases at J, with 9 bases between. The CDR3 has 13 amino acids. Looked up from germline, CDR1 is SQVTM and CDR2 is ANQGSEA. The CDR3 DNA sequence: TGCAGCGTTGTAATACAGGTGAACACTGAAGCTTTCTTT. Translation: CSVVIQVNTEAFF.

V and J are TRBV7-6 and TRBJ2-1; 11 bases are shared with TRBD2. The V gene's germline CDR1 is SGHVS and CDR2 FNYEAQ. This CDR3 contains 15 residues. V lost 1 base, J lost 6 bases, and 2 bases stayed unmatched. CDR3 sequence (DNA): TGTGCCAGCAGCTTAGGACTAGCGGGACTCAATGAGCAGTTCTTC. It specifies CASSLGLAGLNEQFF.

J is TRBJ2-2 and V is TRBV30, with 10 bases fitting TRBD2. Germline CDR1 reads GTSNPN; CDR2 reads SVGIG (reference sequence). This CDR3 spans 19 amino acids. V shed 0 bases and J 1 base; nucleotides not matched to a gene: 11. The CDR3, as DNA: TGTGCCTGGAGTGTACTCCTGGCTAGCGGGGGATTGAACACCGGGGAGCTGTTTTTT. Protein product: CAWSVLLASGGLNTGELFF.

The chain joins TRBV21-1 to TRBJ2-7; the table's D call TRBD1 went unverified against the DNA. TRBV21-1 is given as a pseudogene. The CDR3 covers 17 residues. CDR3 sequence reads: CASSHSPDRGLGYEQYF. CDR3 nucleotides: TGTGCCAGCAGCCATAGCCCTGACAGGGGGCTAGGATACGAGCAGTACTTC.

V gene TRBV12-5 combines with J gene TRBJ2-3; D not certain. The CDR3 consists of 13 residues. The germline V gene encodes CDR1 LGHNT and CDR2 FRNRAP. V lost 7 bases, J lost 0 bases, and 8 bases lay in between. CDR3 coding DNA: TGTGCTAGTGCTACTTCGAGCACAGATACGCAGTATTTT. Protein: CASATSSTDTQYF. The full variable domain, in which reference TRBV12-5 and TRBJ2-3 provide the parts outside the CDR3, is DARVTQTPRHKVTEMGQEVTMRCQPILGHNTVFWYRQTMMQGLELLAYFRNRAPLDDSGMPKDRFSAEMPDATLATLKIQPSEPRDSAVYFCASATSSTDTQYFGPGTRLTVL.

On this clone itself: At one boundary the junction diverges from the germline segment, which might be a read error. This sequence joins TRBV7-7 and TRBJ2-5; maybe TRBD1 (5 bases). CDR3 size: 13 residues. CDR1 is SSHAT and CDR2 is FNYEAQ in the germline V gene (reference sequence). CDR3 sequence reads: CASSFSGQETQYF. CDR3 nucleotides: TGTGCTAGCAGCTTTTCAGGGCAAGAGACCCAGTACTTC.

The chain uses TRBV6-6 and TRBJ2-3; no clear D. The germline gives CDR1 MNHNY, CDR2 SVGAGI (reference sequence). The CDR3 extends over 12 amino acids. The germline V and J ends were trimmed by 8 bases and 0 bases, with 6 bases remaining between them. The CDR3 reads CASGSSTDTQYF. CDR3 DNA: TGTGCCAGCGGTAGCAGCACAGATACGCAGTATTTT.

Here the CDR3 reads CASSTFGETQYF. The CDR3 coding sequence is TGTGCCAGCAGTACCTTCGGGGAGACCCAGTACTTC. J is TRBJ2-5 and V is TRBV28, with D unclear. The CDR3 runs 12 residues. Deletions cut 5 bases from V and 5 bases from J, with 9 bases between. Germline V lookup: CDR1 MDHEN, CDR2 SYDVKM.

This chain connects TRBV6-6 to TRBJ1-6; unclear D gene. The CDR3 length is 16 residues. Looked up from germline, CDR1 is MNHNY and CDR2 is SVGAGI (reference sequence). Trimming removed 5 bases at V and 2 bases at J, with 13 bases between. DNA for the CDR3: TGTGCCAGCAGTACCCCCCGAGATCCCTATAATTCACCCCTCCACTTT. Translated: CASSTPRDPYNSPLHF.

The chain recombines TRBV7-9 with TRBJ2-5; D perhaps matches TRBD1 (6 bases). The CDR3 is made up of 13 amino acids. Trimming removed 7 bases at V and 3 bases at J, with 12 bases between. Germline V gene lookup returns CDR1 SEHNR and CDR2 FQNEAQ (reference sequence). The DNA of the CDR3 is TGTGCCAGCAACGGATCAGGGGAAGAGACCCAGTACTTC. It specifies CASNGSGEETQYF.

This chain connects TRBV18 to TRBJ1-5; D not resolved. The germline V and J ends were trimmed by 2 bases and 1 base, with 9 bases remaining between them. Germline V gives CDR1 KGHSH, CDR2 LQKENI. The CDR3 contains 15 residues. Here the CDR3 DNA reads TGTGCCAGCTCACCAGGTCGAGGGAGCAATCAGCCCCAGCATTTT. Translation gives CASSPGRGSNQPQHF.

This clone came up a few times. This chain joins TRBV29-1 and TRBJ2-4, with D perhaps matching TRBD2 (6 bases). The CDR3 covers 12 residues. Trimming shortened V by 5 bases and J by 9 bases, and 14 bases separated the two germline ends. Per germline, CDR1 SQVTM and CDR2 ANQGSEA. The DNA for the CDR3 is TGCAGCGTTTTTCATCGGGGGTCCATTCAGTACTTC. Its translation is CSVFHRGSIQYF.

DNA of the CDR3: TGTGCCAGCAGCCTCACAGGGGGCGCACCAAACTCCTACGAGCAGTACTTC. This sequence encodes CASSLTGGAPNSYEQYF. This chain links TRBV7-9 with TRBJ2-7, with TRBD1 identical over 9 bases. Germline CDR1 SEHNR, CDR2 FQNEAQ (reference sequence). V was pared by 5 bases and J by 0 bases, with 11 bases of the junction left unmatched. The CDR3 sequence is 17 residues long.

The J gene is TRBJ2-3, the V gene TRBV9; possible D gene TRBD2, 5 bases. Trimming removed 0 bases at V and 3 bases at J, with 11 bases between. Germline CDR1 SGDLS, CDR2 YYNGEE. This CDR3 contains 15 residues. The CDR3 region is CASSVAGIRTDTQYF. CDR3 nucleotide sequence: TGTGCCAGCAGCGTAGCCGGGATAAGGACAGATACGCAGTATTTT.

The V gene is TRBV9, the J gene TRBJ2-3; 15 nucleotides align to TRBD2. The CDR3 has 19 amino acids. CDR1 is SGDLS, CDR2 YYNGEE, per germline. V gave up 3 bases and J gave up 5 bases; unmatched junction bases: 13. The CDR3 DNA reads as TGTGCCAGCAGCGCCAACCCCACCGGACTAGCGGGAGGGGTAGATACGCAGTATTTT. It specifies CASSANPTGLAGGVDTQYF.

This chain links TRBV28 with TRBJ1-3, with 8 nucleotides matching TRBD1. CDR1 is MDHEN, CDR2 SYDVKM, per germline. CDR3 length equals 16 residues. The V gene end was trimmed by 3 bases and the J gene end by 1 base; junction bases not matched to a gene: 5. The CDR3 sequence: CASSFGQGVSGNTIYF. Written as DNA, the CDR3 is TGTGCCAGCAGTTTTGGACAGGGAGTATCTGGAAACACCATATATTTT.